The sequence of this T cell receptor beta chain was determined in a study of control samples from healthy donors and cancer patients. The CDR3 loop spans 11 amino acids. Germline CDR1 MNHNS, CDR2 SASEGT. V shed 2 bases and J shed 15 bases, with 11 bases lying between them. Clones were sequenced by immunoSEQ multiplex PCR, and TCRdb holds only the in-frame ones, with some missing. This table holds some 160,000 clones, 80% to 95% found once. The sample comprised blood. The chain uses TRBV6-1 and TRBJ1-5; no definite D call. This TCR came from a woman younger than 45 in good health. CDR3 loop: CASSERWSSHF. The CDR3 nucleotides read TGTGCCAGCAGTGAACGGTGGTCGTCGCATTTT.